This is a list of T cell receptor beta chains from one sample in a study of blood T cell repertoires in COVID-19. Produced via immunoSEQ multiplex PCR; TCRdb's table is partial and in-frame only. The repertoire holds over 400,000 clones, with roughly 85% as singletons. Sequencing used peripheral blood. These receptors were obtained from a human donor in a cohort sampled during active COVID-19. Each CDR3 is given without its conserved first and last residue. The listing skips clone size in some rows; elsewhere it reads once, few, many or a size class.

CDR3aa,abundance,j_gene,v_gene
ASSSIRTSGSPDRETQY,.,TRBJ2-5,TRBV3-1/TRBV3-2
ASEREAYNEQF,.,TRBJ2-1,TRBV9
ASSALRAGGRDEQY,.,TRBJ2-7,TRBV10-1
ASGFTGSSYNEQF,.,TRBJ2-1,TRBV9
ASSVSGRTPGYNEQF,.,TRBJ2-1,TRBV9
ASSRTGGLETQY,.,TRBJ2-5,TRBV18
ASSSGLLETQY,.,TRBJ2-5,TRBV7-3
ASSTGLAGDTQY,.,TRBJ2-3,TRBV19
ATSRDRSSWETQY,.,TRBJ2-5,TRBV15
ASSQAGGPYEQY,once,TRBJ2-7,TRBV3-1/TRBV3-2
ASSPQGNSPLH,.,TRBJ1-6,TRBV9
ASSADRFWDTDTQY,.,TRBJ2-3,TRBV5-6
ASSLRQGIEQY,once,TRBJ2-7,TRBV7-3
ASRPTGSPNYGYT,.,TRBJ1-2,TRBV7-9
ASSEVRQGGTTTNEKLF,.,TRBJ1-4,TRBV10-2
ASSLSGASGANVLT,few,TRBJ2-6,TRBV7-3
ASSQDRAGGPRDETQY,few,TRBJ2-5,TRBV4-3
ASSPIQGNTEAF,few,TRBJ1-1,TRBV3-1/TRBV3-2
ATSRKGLGGTSNEQF,.,TRBJ2-1,TRBV15
AWSVPRLGTEAF,.,TRBJ1-1,TRBV30
ASSYSRQGTGNTIY,.,TRBJ1-3,TRBV6-5
ASSLGRQGAF,.,TRBJ1-1,TRBV28
ASRQTGSVNSPLH,.,TRBJ1-6,TRBV7-2
ASSIGRGEKLF,.,TRBJ1-4,TRBV19
ASSPPATGAGANVLT,.,TRBJ2-6,TRBV5-1
ASSLGTRGPVEQY,.,TRBJ2-7,TRBV5-6
ASSSPVTSGRPPSVETQY,.,TRBJ2-5,TRBV5-1
ASSQAETAYEQY,.,TRBJ2-7,TRBV4-3
ASSQGEASGRAYEQF,.,TRBJ2-1,TRBV4-1
ASSEAGTGNYGYT,.,TRBJ1-2,TRBV5-5
ASSLFGGSNEQY,.,TRBJ2-7,TRBV7-3
ASSFRTSGRGTYEQY,.,TRBJ2-7,TRBV5-6
ASSFPGYEQY,.,TRBJ2-7,TRBV11-2
ASSKGLAGEETQY,.,TRBJ2-5,TRBV6-5
ATSRGRGRTSYEQY,.,TRBJ2-7,TRBV15
ASSLRGGKPDTQY,.,TRBJ2-3,TRBV28
ASSLYTRGYT,.,TRBJ1-2,TRBV5-8
ASSMGDGRLEQF,.,TRBJ2-1,TRBV19
ASSLATQPQH,.,TRBJ1-5,TRBV28
ASSYSPDRGYTIY,.,TRBJ1-3,TRBV6-5
ASSPGERGENQPQH,.,TRBJ1-5,TRBV18
ATSDPDSYGYT,.,TRBJ1-2,TRBV24-1
ASSLDRGNEKLF,few,TRBJ1-4,TRBV5-1
ATSRDRSGNTGELF,.,TRBJ2-2,TRBV15
ASSPKLAGGPRDNEQF,.,TRBJ2-1,TRBV3-1/TRBV3-2
ASSLAGGSVKNIQY,.,TRBJ2-4,TRBV7-9
ASTAGPYTGELF,.,TRBJ2-2,TRBV6-6
ASSIILARPYNEQF,once,TRBJ2-1,TRBV19
ASSQHAARTNEKLF,once,TRBJ1-4,TRBV4-3
ASSLDSNREGNTIY,.,TRBJ1-3,TRBV7-2
ASKRRDEQF,.,TRBJ2-1,TRBV19
ASSEPRTSGSYEQY,.,TRBJ2-7,TRBV19
ASSEFLSGQGRDTQY,.,TRBJ2-3,TRBV25-1
ASSPPQAGGEQY,.,TRBJ2-7,TRBV28
ASSVSSVGHGKAF,.,TRBJ1-1,TRBV9
ASSFSLSTGRDQPQH,.,TRBJ1-5,TRBV7-2
ASSQAGETQY,.,TRBJ2-5,TRBV3-1/TRBV3-2